This TCR beta chain came from a study of tissue T cells after allogeneic stem cell transplantation. This table comes from immunoSEQ multiplex PCR, and its TCRdb copy is limited to in-frame clones, with some not included. The table lists just over 4,000 clones, 55% to 75% of them singletons, with 15% to 20% in the top ten. This clone appeared a few times. The junction had 2 bases not matched to a gene; V was cut back by 6 bases and J by 7 bases. CDR3 length: 12 residues. Germline values: CDR1 LGHDT, CDR2 YNNKEL (reference sequence). The sequences come from tissue from the esophagus, collected at autopsy. The source is a female donor aged 60 or older with lung cancer. The V call is TRBV3-1 (or the pseudogene TRBV3-2), the J call TRBJ2-7; the match to TRBD2 covers 11 bases. The CDR3 bases are TGTGCCAGCAGTCGGACTAGCGGGGAGCAGTACTTC. It encodes CASSRTSGEQYF.